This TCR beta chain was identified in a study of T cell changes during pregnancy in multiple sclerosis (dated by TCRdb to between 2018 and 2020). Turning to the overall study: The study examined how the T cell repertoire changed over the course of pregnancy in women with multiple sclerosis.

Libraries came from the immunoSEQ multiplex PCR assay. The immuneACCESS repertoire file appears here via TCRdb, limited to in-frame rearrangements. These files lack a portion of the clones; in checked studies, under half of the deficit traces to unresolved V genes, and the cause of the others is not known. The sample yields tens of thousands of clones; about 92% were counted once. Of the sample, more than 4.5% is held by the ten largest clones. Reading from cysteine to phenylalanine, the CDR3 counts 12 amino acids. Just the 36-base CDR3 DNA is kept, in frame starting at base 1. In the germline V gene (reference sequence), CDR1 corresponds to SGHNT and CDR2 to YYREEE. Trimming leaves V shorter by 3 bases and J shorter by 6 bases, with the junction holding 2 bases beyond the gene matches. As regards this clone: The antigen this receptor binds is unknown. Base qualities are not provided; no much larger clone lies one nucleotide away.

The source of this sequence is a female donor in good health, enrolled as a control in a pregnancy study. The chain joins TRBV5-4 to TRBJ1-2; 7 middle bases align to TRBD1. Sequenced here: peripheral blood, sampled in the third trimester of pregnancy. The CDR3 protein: CASSSGQDGYTF. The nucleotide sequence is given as TGTGCCAGCAGCTCCGGACAGGATGGCTACACCTTC.